This T cell receptor (beta chain) was retrieved from a study of shared clonotypes between healthy human individuals. Study conclusions and caveats: Researchers sampled blood only, noting tissue repertoires likely differ.

This clone was counted once. Its antigen remains unidentified. Clones were read by immunoSEQ multiplex PCR, and TCRdb kept only the in-frame ones, dropping some. There are more than 500,000 clones in the sample; around 95% occur only once, and approximately 0.11% lies in the top ten. Trimming stripped 8 bases from V and 0 bases from J, with 14 bases between. This CDR3 comprises 14 residues. Germline CDR1 reads LNHDA; CDR2 reads SQIVND (reference sequence). Naivety among CD8 cells was defined by CD45RO negativity and positive CCR7 selection, thereby excluding terminally differentiated effector memory CD45RA+ cells. There were only Caucasian adults among the donors, and all lived in Nashville, Tennessee.

The clonotype originates from a woman in her twenties or thirties in good health. Sequencing was performed on naive CD8+ T cells sorted from blood. This sequence joins TRBV19 and TRBJ2-7; tentatively, D is TRBD2 (5 bases). The CDR3 DNA sequence: TGTGCCAGTGCAAGCGGAATGAGCTCCTACGAGCAGTACTTC. This codes for CASASGMSSYEQYF.